The clone carrying this TCR beta chain has just a few counts. Profiling relied on immunoSEQ multiplex PCR, and the TCRdb table lists in-frame clones only, not all of them. The sample contains about 1 million clones, roughly 70% of which appear only once. This specimen belongs to a study of shared clonotypes between healthy human individuals. The trim removed 5 bases at V and 7 bases at J, leaving 7 bases unmatched. This CDR3 has 14 amino acids. The germline gives CDR1 SGHRS, CDR2 YFSETQ. This sequence joins TRBV5-1 and TRBJ2-1; 9 nucleotides match TRBD1. The TCR was taken from a man aged 18 to 29 in good health. The sequenced sample was memory CD4+ T cells sorted from blood. The sample's subset: CD45RA-negative fraction. CDR3 nucleotides: TGCGCCAGCAGGCTACAGGGGGCTGAAAATGAGCAGTTCTTC. This gives the protein CASRLQGAENEQFF. Complete variable domain (other parts from reference TRBV5-1 and TRBJ2-1): KAGVTQTPRYLIKTRGQQVTLSCSPISGHRSVSWYQQTPGQGLQFLFEYFSETQRNKGNFPGRFSGRQFSNSRSEMNVSTLELGDSALYLCASRLQGAENEQFFGPGTRLTVL.